The next 28 T cell receptor beta chains were all read from a single sample in a study of cytomegalovirus exposure and HLA in healthy donors. The study ran its PCR with 60 Vbeta and 13 Jbeta primers. Produced via immunoSEQ multiplex PCR; TCRdb's table is partial and in-frame only. Of around 150,000 clones listed, approximately 82% were seen once; the top ten hold approximately 1.5%. The sequenced sample consisted of PBMCs. Receptor source: a man younger than 40 in good health and CMV-seropositive.

This clone was observed a few times. The chain recombines TRBV9 with TRBJ2-1; 8 bases map to TRBD2. This CDR3 comprises 16 residues. The junction had 11 bases not matched to a gene; V was cut back by 0 bases and J by 9 bases. Germline-derived CDR1 and CDR2 are SGDLS and YYNGEE. The CDR3 DNA reads as TGTGCCAGCAGCGTAGGAGGAGCGGGAGCCCGGGGTGAGCAGTTCTTC. Translation gives CASSVGGAGARGEQFF.

V gene TRBV7-9 combines with J gene TRBJ1-1; 7 bases fit TRBD1. Trimming cost V 0 bases and J 11 bases; bases outside gene matches: 6. Germline CDR1 and CDR2: SEHNR and FQNEAQ (reference sequence). This CDR3 has 13 residues. CDR3 bases: TGTGCCAGCAGCTTAGCTACAACAGGGGCGGCTTTCTTT. Its protein product is CASSLATTGAAFF. Filled out from reference TRBV7-9 and TRBJ1-1, the complete variable domain reads DTGVSQNPRHKITKRGQNVTFRCDPISEHNRLYWYRQTLGQGPEFLTYFQNEAQLEKSRLLSDRFSAERPKGSFSTLEIQRTEQGDSAMYLCASSLATTGAAFFGQGTRLTVV.

The rearrangement uses TRBV9 and TRBJ1-1; perhaps TRBD1 as D (5 bases). The CDR3 is made up of 15 amino acids. V was trimmed by 4 bases and J by 1 base, leaving 14 bases between them. CDR1 and CDR2 (germline): SGDLS, YYNGEE. In DNA form, the CDR3 reads TGTGCCAGCAGCTCGGGCTGGGGGGGGAACACTGAAGCTTTCTTT. Protein: CASSSGWGGNTEAFF. Full variable domain (rest looked up from reference TRBV9 and TRBJ1-1): DSGVTQTPKHLITATGQRVTLRCSPRSGDLSVYWYQQSLDQGLQFLIQYYNGEERAKGNILERFSAQQFPDLHSELNLSSLELGDSALYFCASSSGWGGNTEAFFGQGTRLTVV.

The V and J genes are TRBV18 and TRBJ2-3, with D uncertain. V shed 2 bases and J shed 4 bases, with 7 bases lying between them. CDR1 is KGHSH and CDR2 is LQKENI in the germline V gene. The CDR3 has 13 amino acids. The CDR3 is CASSPSQADTQYF. As DNA, the CDR3 is TGTGCCAGCTCACCATCCCAGGCAGATACGCAGTATTTT. Full variable domain (outside the CDR3, taken from reference TRBV18 and TRBJ2-3): NAGVMQNPRHLVRRRGQEARLRCSPMKGHSHVYWYRQLPEEGLKFMVYLQKENIIDESGMPKERFSAEFPKEGPSILRIQQVVRGDSAAYFCASSPSQADTQYFGPGTRLTVL.

V gene TRBV28 combines with J gene TRBJ2-5; 11 bases line up with TRBD1. The J call may be mistaken, given a closer DNA end match to TRBJ2-7. CDR3 size: 14 residues. Germline CDR1 MDHEN, CDR2 SYDVKM. CDR3 loop: CASSSGTGGNEQYF. The CDR3 region has the DNA TGTGCCAGCAGTTCCGGGACAGGGGGAAACGAGCAGTACTTC.

V is TRBV29-1 and J is TRBJ1-1; possibly TRBD1 for D (6 bases). V gave up 7 bases and J gave up 5 bases, with 11 bases separating them. Germline V gene data show CDR1 as SQVTM and CDR2 as ANQGSEA. The CDR3 length is 11 residues. The CDR3 loop is CSAQGGTEAFF. The CDR3 bases are TGCAGCGCACAGGGAGGGACTGAAGCTTTCTTT.

A few counts support this clone. The chain couples TRBV7-9 to TRBJ1-2; D unresolved. CDR3 size: 14 residues. Trimming removed 0 bases at V and 5 bases at J, with 10 bases between. CDR1 and CDR2 (germline): SEHNR, FQNEAQ (reference sequence). The CDR3 is CASSLATESYGYTF. DNA for the CDR3: TGTGCCAGCAGCTTAGCGACGGAGTCTTATGGCTACACCTTC.

The chain employs TRBV6-1 and TRBJ1-3; 7 nucleotides agree with TRBD1. V lost 3 bases to trimming and J lost 11 bases; unmatched junction nucleotides: 13. The CDR3 contains 15 residues. The germline V gene has CDR1 MNHNS and CDR2 SASEGT. CDR3 bases: TGTGCCAGCAGTGAGCTGGGACAGTTGCTCGCCCCCATATATTTT. Its translation is CASSELGQLLAPIYF.

This chain links TRBV19 with TRBJ2-1; no clear D. The V gene's germline CDR1 is LNHDA and CDR2 SQIVND (reference sequence). The V end lost 3 bases, the J end lost 7 bases, and 10 bases lay between the germline ends. The CDR3 extends over 13 amino acids. CDR3 in DNA: TGTGCCAGTAGTATGGGTAGCCCGAATGAGCAGTTCTTC. Its protein is CASSMGSPNEQFF. Together with reference TRBV19 and TRBJ2-1, the CDR3 gives the full variable domain: DGGITQSPKYLFRKEGQNVTLSCEQNLNHDAMYWYRQDPGQGLRLIYYSQIVNDFQKGDIAEGYSVSREKKESFPLTVTSAQKNPTAFYLCASSMGSPNEQFFGPGTRLTVL.

The DNA of the CDR3 is TGTGCCAGCAGCCTAGGGAGTGGCAGCTCTGGAAACACCATATATTTT. Its translation is CASSLGSGSSGNTIYF. The chain employs TRBV7-2 and TRBJ1-3; D is undetermined. This CDR3 is 16 amino acids long. Trimming cost V 5 bases and J 0 bases, with 14 bases left between them. The V gene's germline CDR1 is SGHTA and CDR2 FQGNSA.

This clone was detected only once. The V and J genes are TRBV5-4 and TRBJ2-5, with a tentative D call TRBD2 (6 bases). V lost 0 bases and J lost 2, with 17 bases in between. Germline V gene sequence: CDR1 SGHNT, CDR2 YYREEE (reference sequence). CDR3 length equals 17 residues. In DNA, the CDR3 is TGTGCCAGCAGCTTGGGGGCCTGGCGGGGCACACAAGAGACCCAGTACTTC. This translates into CASSLGAWRGTQETQYF.

The rearrangement uses TRBV19 and TRBJ2-7; 13 nucleotides line up with TRBD2. The CDR3 length is 17 residues. Trimming removed 6 bases from V and 1 base from J; junction bases left unmatched: 9. Germline assignment: CDR1 LNHDA and CDR2 SQIVND (reference sequence). CDR3 coding DNA: TGTGCCAGTAGGCCGGGACTAGCGGGATTTGGATCCTACGAGCAGTACTTC. As protein: CASRPGLAGFGSYEQYF.

The chain recombines TRBV5-6 with TRBJ1-2; no definite D call. The CDR3 consists of 13 residues. The V and J ends lost 1 base and 2 bases respectively, with 6 bases between them. CDR1 is SGHDT and CDR2 is YYEEEE in the germline V gene. CDR3 sequence reads: CASSLRRNYGYTF. CDR3 sequence (DNA): TGTGCCAGCAGCTTGCGCAGGAACTATGGCTACACCTTC.

The chain recombines TRBV11-2 with TRBJ2-7, with TRBD2 as a possible D gene (7 bases). Trimming left V 1 base short and J 2 bases short, with 9 bases between. Germline loops: CDR1 SGHAT, CDR2 FQNNGV. The CDR3 runs to 14 residues. The CDR3 protein is CASSLVGGAYEQYF. The DNA of the CDR3 is TGTGCCAGCAGCTTAGTAGGGGGGGCCTACGAGCAGTACTTC.

The chain has TRBV7-9 and TRBJ1-4, with 7 bases fitting TRBD1. This CDR3 has 13 amino acids. V dropped 8 bases and J dropped 2; count of bases not matched to a gene: 2. The germline gives CDR1 SEHNR, CDR2 FQNEAQ (reference sequence). In nucleotides, the CDR3 is TGTGCCAGCTCGGGACAGACTAATGAAAAACTGTTTTTT. It translates to CASSGQTNEKLFF.

This chain connects TRBV16 to TRBJ1-1; D is possibly TRBD1 (5 bases). CDR3 size: 14 residues. V was clipped by 4 bases and J by 5 bases, with 14 bases between them. Germline V lookup: CDR1 KGHSY, CDR2 FQNENV. In DNA, the CDR3 is TGTGCCAGCAGCCCGGCGGGGGTTCGGACTGAAGCTTTCTTT. Translating it yields CASSPAGVRTEAFF. The full variable domain, with the rest looked up from reference TRBV16 and TRBJ1-1, is GEEVAQTPKHLVRGEGQKAKLYCAPIKGHSYVFWYQQVLKNEFKFLISFQNENVFDETGMPKERFSAKCLPNSPCSLEIQATKLEDSAVYFCASSPAGVRTEAFFGQGTRLTVV.

The J gene is TRBJ2-5, the V gene TRBV2; tentative D call: TRBD2 (5 bases). The CDR3 covers 14 residues. Germline values: CDR1 SNHLY, CDR2 FYNNEI. V dropped 10 bases and J dropped 2 bases, with 17 bases sitting between them. The CDR3 is CATLNRGYQETQYF. The CDR3, as DNA: TGTGCCACCCTGAACAGAGGGTATCAAGAGACCCAGTACTTC. Filled out from reference TRBV2 and TRBJ2-5, the complete variable domain reads EPEVTQTPSHQVTQMGQEVILRCVPISNHLYFYWYRQILGQKVEFLVSFYNNEISEKSEIFDDQFSVERPDGSNFTLKIRSTKLEDSAMYFCATLNRGYQETQYFGPGTRLLVL.

The chain combines TRBV6-5 with TRBJ1-1; 7 positions match TRBD1. The germline gives CDR1 MNHEY, CDR2 SVGAGI. The CDR3 is 14 amino acids. With 6 bases clipped from V and 4 bases from J, the junction kept 8 bases outside the gene matches. CDR3 coding DNA: TGTGCCAGCAGGGCCGACAGGGCGGGCACTGAAGCTTTCTTT. Amino acids: CASRADRAGTEAFF.

The chain recombines TRBV19 with TRBJ2-3; D gene ambiguous. CDR1 LNHDA and CDR2 SQIVND come from the germline V gene (reference sequence). V lost 1 base and J lost 6, with 8 bases in between. The CDR3 has 13 amino acids. CDR3 coding DNA: TGTGCCAGTAGTATAGCAGTGCAGGATACGCAGTATTTT. Its translation is CASSIAVQDTQYF.

The V gene is TRBV5-1, the J gene TRBJ2-5; D gene uncertain. V was shortened by 7 bases and J by 1 base, with 5 bases between the two germline ends. Germline V lookup: CDR1 SGHRS, CDR2 YFSETQ. The CDR3 totals 11 residues. Here the CDR3 reads CASGIQETQYF. The CDR3 bases are TGCGCCAGCGGCATCCAAGAGACCCAGTACTTC.

This chain connects TRBV18 to TRBJ2-4; 8 nucleotides line up with TRBD1. Per germline, CDR1 KGHSH and CDR2 LQKENI. V trimming: 4 bases; J trimming: 8 bases; junction bases outside the gene matches: 7. The CDR3 has 14 amino acids. CDR3 residues: CASSQGQGPDIQYF. The CDR3 DNA is TGTGCCAGCTCACAAGGACAGGGCCCGGACATTCAGTACTTC.

This CDR3 is CASSLRGSLGGELFF. The CDR3 DNA follows: TGTGCCAGCAGCTTAAGGGGCTCCCTGGGCGGGGAGCTGTTTTTT. The chain links TRBV11-1 to TRBJ2-2, with D maybe TRBD1 (5 bases). The length of the CDR3 is 15 residues. The V gene lost 2 bases and the J gene lost 7 bases, with 14 bases spanning the gap. The V gene's germline CDR1 is SGHAT and CDR2 FQDESV (reference sequence).

The rearrangement joins TRBV28 to TRBJ2-5, with D maybe TRBD2 (5 bases). Trimming took 8 bases from V and 2 from J, leaving 12 bases between them. The germline V gene has CDR1 MDHEN and CDR2 SYDVKM. This CDR3 spans 13 amino acids. CDR3 loop: CASSKERQETQYF. The CDR3 nucleotides read TGTGCCAGCTCTAAGGAGCGGCAAGAGACCCAGTACTTC. The variable domain in full, completed from reference TRBV28 and TRBJ2-5, reads DVKVTQSSRYLVKRTGEKVFLECVQDMDHENMFWYRQDPGLGLRLIYFSYDVKMKEKGDIPEGYSVSREKKERFSLILESASTNQTSMYLCASSKERQETQYFGPGTRLLVL.

The rearrangement uses TRBV10-3 and TRBJ1-2, with no clear D. In germline, CDR1 is ENHRY, CDR2 SYGVKD. The CDR3 sequence is 13 residues long. The V end was cut by 4 bases, the J end by 2 bases, with 8 bases between. CDR3 coding DNA: TGTGCCATCAGTGTTGAGGCCAACTATGGCTACACCTTC. Residues: CAISVEANYGYTF.

The gene calls are TRBV6-1 and TRBJ2-5; D is perhaps TRBD1 (6 bases). Germline CDR1 reads MNHNS; CDR2 reads SASEGT. The V end was cut by 6 bases, the J end by 4 bases, with 15 bases between. This CDR3 comprises 14 residues. CDR3 DNA: TGTGCCAGCAGCTACAGGGTGTCGGCAGAGACCCAGTACTTC. It yields the protein CASSYRVSAETQYF.

The chain links TRBV7-2 to TRBJ2-3; TRBD2 matches 7 bases. The junction had 10 bases not matched to a gene; V was cut back by 4 bases and J by 0 bases. The germline V gene encodes CDR1 SGHTA and CDR2 FQGNSA. The length of the CDR3 is 17 residues. The CDR3 nucleotides are TGTGCCAGCAGCTCACTCGGAAGCGGGATTAGCACAGATACGCAGTATTTT. Translating it yields CASSSLGSGISTDTQYF.

V gene TRBV20-1 combines with J gene TRBJ2-3; D not resolved. V lost 6 bases and J 2 bases, leaving 3 bases between the germline ends. CDR3 length equals 10 residues. Looked up from germline, CDR1 is DFQATT and CDR2 is SNEGSKA (reference sequence). The CDR3 DNA reads TGCAGTGCCTACACAGATACGCAGTATTTT. Amino acid sequence: CSAYTDTQYF.

CDR3 residues: CASSVGLKSDTQYF. The CDR3 DNA reads as TGTGCCAGCAGCGTAGGACTTAAGAGCGATACGCAGTATTTT. This chain links TRBV11-2 with TRBJ2-3; possibly TRBD2 for D (5 bases). Germline V gives CDR1 SGHAT, CDR2 FQNNGV. V shed 5 bases and J shed 6 bases, with 15 bases lying between them. The CDR3 totals 14 residues.